This T cell receptor (beta chain) came from a study of shared clonotypes between healthy human individuals. The germline gives CDR1 MNHEY, CDR2 SMNVEV (reference sequence). V lost 3 bases and J lost 4; bases outside the gene matches: 6. The CDR3 consists of 14 residues. Libraries were prepared by immunoSEQ multiplex PCR; TCRdb keeps only in-frame clonotypes and omits some of them. The table has roughly 2.5 million clones, 85% to 95% seen once. The V gene is TRBV27, the J gene TRBJ2-7, with TRBD2 matching 7 bases. Material for sequencing was naive CD4+ T cells sorted from blood. Subset indicated: CD45RA+ positively selected. The receptor's source is a man aged 18 to 30 in good health. CDR3 DNA sequence: TGTGCCAGCAGTTTCGAGCGGGGACCGTACGAGCAGTACTTC. It translates to CASSFERGPYEQYF.